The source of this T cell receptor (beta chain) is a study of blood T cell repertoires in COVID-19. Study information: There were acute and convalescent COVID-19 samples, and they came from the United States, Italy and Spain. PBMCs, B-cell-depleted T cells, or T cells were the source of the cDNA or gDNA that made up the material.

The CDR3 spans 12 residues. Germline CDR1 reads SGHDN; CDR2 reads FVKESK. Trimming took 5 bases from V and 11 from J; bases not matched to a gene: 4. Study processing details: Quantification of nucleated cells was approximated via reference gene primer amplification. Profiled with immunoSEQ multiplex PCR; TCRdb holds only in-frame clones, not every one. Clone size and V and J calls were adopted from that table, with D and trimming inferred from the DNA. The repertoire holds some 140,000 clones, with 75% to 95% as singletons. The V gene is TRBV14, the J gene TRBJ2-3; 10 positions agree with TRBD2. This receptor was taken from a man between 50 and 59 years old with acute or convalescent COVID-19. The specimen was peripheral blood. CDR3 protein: CASSLAGGRQYF. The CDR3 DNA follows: TGTGCCAGCAGCTTAGCGGGGGGCCGGCAGTATTTT.